Detailed here is one TCR beta chain. The antigen is undetermined. The data were obtained in a study of graft-versus-host responses after intestinal transplantation. Background on the study: Anti-thymocyte globulin was used for induction in all recipients, who then took tacrolimus and steroids for approximately 3 years.

The method was immunoSEQ multiplex PCR; TCRdb's version includes in-frame clones alone and lacks a portion of them. The sample lists about 51,000 clones, around 96% occurring once. Findings and caveats of the study: Graft-donor T cell macrochimerism in patients accompanied high graft-versus-host to host-versus-graft clonal ratios in allografts. Analysis identified GvH clones in recipient marrow, with some appearing first in ileum or blood.

CDR1 ENHRY and CDR2 SYGVKD come from the germline V gene. The CDR3 covers 13 residues. The germline V and J ends were trimmed by 3 bases and 4 bases, with 9 bases remaining between them. Sequencing used unstimulated CD8+ T cells sorted from spleen or lymph node cells, obtained before transplant. The chain couples TRBV10-3 to TRBJ2-5; the D is unclear. The sequence was obtained from a human donor who was the organ donor for an intestinal transplant. The DNA of the CDR3 is TGTGCCATCAGTGACCCCGTAGGAGAGACCCAGTACTTC. It codes for CAISDPVGETQYF.